This T cell receptor beta chain comes out of a study of shared clonotypes between healthy human individuals. It was CD45RO-negative cells, positively selected for CCR7, that made up naive CD8 cells, with terminally differentiated effector memory CD45RA+ cells excluded. The repertoire was sequenced with immunoSEQ multiplex PCR; TCRdb's copy has only in-frame clones and lacks some. The sample has about 580,000 clones, 95% to 98% seen once. This CDR3 is built from 17 residues. Germline V gene lookup returns CDR1 SGHTA and CDR2 FQGNSA. The V end lost 6 bases, the J end lost 0 bases, and 18 bases lay between the germline ends.

Sequences were obtained from naive CD8+ T cells sorted from blood. This TCR derives from a man aged 30 to 39 in good health. The genes are TRBV7-2 and TRBJ2-1; D uncertain. The CDR3 coding sequence is TGTGCCAGCAGGTACCGTTCAGGCGGAGCCTCCTACAATGAGCAGTTCTTC. It encodes CASRYRSGGASYNEQFF.